What follows are 13 T cell receptor beta chains derived from one specimen sequenced in a study of T cells after yellow fever vaccination. TCRdb used MiXCR to reprocess the 5' RACE reads, holding one entry per CDR3 protein. In the table there are 120,000 or so distinct CDR3 sequences, roughly 10% of which are singletons. The input for sequencing was CD8+ T cells sorted from PBMCs, taken on the day of the yellow fever booster vaccination. The receptors were sampled from a man between 18 and 35 years old who received the YFV17D yellow fever vaccine.

This clonotype came up a few times. This chain links TRBV29-1 with TRBJ2-1; D possibly uses TRBD1 or TRBD2 (7 bases each). The V gene's germline CDR1 is SQVTM and CDR2 ANQGSEA. This CDR3 is 16 amino acids long. V shed 1 base and J shed 8 bases, with 21 bases lying between them. The CDR3 region is CSVEGGGGQKVHEQFF. In DNA, the CDR3 is TGCAGCGTTGAAGGGGGAGGGGGACAGAAGGTCCATGAGCAGTTCTTC.

The V and J genes are TRBV7-2 and TRBJ1-1, with 7 nucleotides matching TRBD1. Germline-derived CDR1 and CDR2 are SGHTA and FQGNSA. V shed 5 bases and J 5 bases; nucleotides not matched to a gene: 11. The CDR3 has 15 residues. The CDR3 DNA sequence: TGTGCCAGCAGCCCCTGGACAGGCTACGGTACTGAAGCTTTCTTT. Its translation is CASSPWTGYGTEAFF.

This clonotype has a handful of counts. This chain connects TRBV9 to TRBJ2-3; 9 bases map to TRBD2. The CDR3 is made up of 17 amino acids. The germline V gene has CDR1 SGDLS and CDR2 YYNGEE. J was trimmed by 4 bases and V by 3 bases; bases with no gene match: 12. The CDR3 sequence: CASSGLLGGGEADTQYF. The CDR3 DNA follows: TGTGCCAGCAGCGGCTTACTCGGCGGGGGGGAGGCAGATACGCAGTATTTT.

This chain connects TRBV4-1 to TRBJ2-5; D uncertain. Germline CDR1 is MGHRA and CDR2 is YSYEKL. With 1 base removed from V and 5 bases from J, the gap between germline ends came to 11 bases. This CDR3 has 14 amino acids. For the CDR3, the DNA is TGCGCCAGCAGCCAAGTCGCACTTGAGGAGACCCAGTACTTC. Translating gives CASSQVALEETQYF.

This clonotype was counted between two and nine times. This CDR3 reads CASSPGQIYGYTF. The CDR3 coding sequence is TGCGCCAGCAGCCCAGGACAGATATATGGCTACACCTTC. This sequence joins TRBV5-1 and TRBJ1-2; tentative D call: TRBD1 (6 bases). Trimming removed 4 bases at V and 5 bases at J, with 12 bases between. This CDR3 has 13 residues. The V gene's germline CDR1 is SGHRS and CDR2 YFSETQ.

This clonotype was observed a few times. The chain is built from TRBV6-5 and TRBJ2-5; TRBD2 is a possible D gene (6 bases). V was trimmed by 2 bases and J by 4 bases, leaving 17 bases between them. This CDR3 comprises 16 residues. Germline assignment: CDR1 MNHEY and CDR2 SVGAGI. CDR3 region: CASSYRPTGVTETQYF. CDR3 sequence (DNA): TGTGCCAGCAGTTACCGCCCTACGGGGGTGACAGAGACCCAGTACTTC.

The J gene is TRBJ1-2, the V gene TRBV20-1, with D possibly TRBD1 on 5 matching bases. Germline CDR1 reads DFQATT; CDR2 reads SNEGSKA (reference sequence). This CDR3 spans 14 amino acids. Trimming pared 5 bases from V and 3 bases from J, leaving 16 bases between. In DNA, the CDR3 is TGCAGTGCTTACCCCTTGGGGGGGGACTATGGCTACACCTTC. As protein: CSAYPLGGDYGYTF.

This chain uses TRBV15 with TRBJ1-3, with D perhaps TRBD1 (5 bases). Per germline, CDR1 LNHNV and CDR2 YYDKDF (reference sequence). The CDR3 covers 16 residues. The V end was cut by 4 bases, the J end by 0 bases, with 13 bases between. The CDR3 sequence is CATSTYRTLSGNTIYF. CDR3 bases: TGTGCCACCAGCACCTACAGGACCCTCTCTGGAAACACCATATATTTT. Variable domain in full (rest from reference TRBV15 and TRBJ1-3): DAMVIQNPRYQVTQFGKPVTLSCSQTLNHNVMYWYQQKSSQAPKLLFHYYDKDFNNEADTPDNFQSRRPNTSFCFLDIRSPGLGDTAMYLCATSTYRTLSGNTIYFGEGSWLTVV.

This clonotype occurred many times. V is TRBV12-3 or TRBV12-4 and J is TRBJ2-3, with a possible D match to TRBD2 (6 bases). V was pared by 7 bases and J by 4 bases, with 18 bases between. The length of the CDR3 is 15 residues. CDR3 amino acids: CASTTARRGPDTQYF. The CDR3 region has the DNA TGTGCCAGCACTACCGCCCGGAGGGGCCCAGATACGCAGTATTTT.

This clonotype showed up just a few times. This chain links TRBV4-1 with TRBJ1-1, with 8 positions matching TRBD1. V was pared by 8 bases and J by 5 bases, with 10 bases of the junction left unmatched. This CDR3 is 14 amino acids long. Germline CDR1 reads MGHRA; CDR2 reads YSYEKL. The CDR3 DNA sequence: TGCGCCAGCGGATCACAGGGGGTAAATACTGAAGCTTTCTTT. This encodes CASGSQGVNTEAFF.

This clonotype was picked up a small number of times. This chain links TRBV7-2 with TRBJ2-3; 7 positions agree with TRBD1. The CDR3 totals 14 residues. Trimming cost V 5 bases and J 4 bases; bases outside gene matches: 6. The V gene's germline CDR1 is SGHTA and CDR2 FQGNSA. Written as DNA, the CDR3 is TGTGCCAGCAGCATAGGGACAGCCGCAGATACGCAGTATTTT. As protein: CASSIGTAADTQYF.

The gene calls are TRBV29-1 and TRBJ1-1, with D possibly being TRBD1 (5 bases). The germline V gene encodes CDR1 SQVTM and CDR2 ANQGSEA. Deletions cut 6 bases from V and 1 base from J, with 9 bases between. CDR3 size: 12 residues. The CDR3 here is CSVRQKNTEAFF. The CDR3 region has the DNA TGCAGCGTAAGACAGAAGAACACTGAAGCTTTCTTT. The variable domain in full, with the rest retrieved from reference TRBV29-1 and TRBJ1-1, is SAVISQKPSRDICQRGTSLTIQCQVDSQVTMMFWYRQQPGQSLTLIATANQGSEATYESGFVIDKFPISRPNLTFSTLTVSNMSPEDSSIYLCSVRQKNTEAFFGQGTRLTVV.

This chain joins TRBV7-9 and TRBJ2-1; D is unclear. The CDR3 consists of 14 residues. Germline assignment: CDR1 SEHNR and CDR2 FQNEAQ (reference sequence). Trimming shortened V by 2 bases and J by 1 base, and 6 bases separated the two germline ends. The CDR3 bases are TGTGCCAGCAGCTTAACTGAGTCCTACAATGAGCAGTTCTTC. Protein sequence: CASSLTESYNEQFF.